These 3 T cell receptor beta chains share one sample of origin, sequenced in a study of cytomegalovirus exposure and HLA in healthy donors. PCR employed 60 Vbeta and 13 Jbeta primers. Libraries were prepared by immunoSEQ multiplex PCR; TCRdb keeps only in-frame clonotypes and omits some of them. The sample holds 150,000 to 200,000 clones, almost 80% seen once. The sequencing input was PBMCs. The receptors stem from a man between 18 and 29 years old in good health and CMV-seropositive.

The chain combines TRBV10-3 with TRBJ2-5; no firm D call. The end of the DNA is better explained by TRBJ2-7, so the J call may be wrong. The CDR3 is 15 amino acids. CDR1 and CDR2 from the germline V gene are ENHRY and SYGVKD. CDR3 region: CAISDPSSIGYEQYF. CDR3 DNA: TGTGCCATCAGTGACCCGTCTTCCATCGGTTACGAGCAGTACTTC.

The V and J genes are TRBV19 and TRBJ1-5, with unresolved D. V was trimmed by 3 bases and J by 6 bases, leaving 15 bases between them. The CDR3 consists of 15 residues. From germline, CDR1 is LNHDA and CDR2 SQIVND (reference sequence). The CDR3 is CASSIWLSGTQPQHF. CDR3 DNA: TGTGCCAGTAGTATTTGGCTCTCTGGCACTCAGCCCCAGCATTTT.

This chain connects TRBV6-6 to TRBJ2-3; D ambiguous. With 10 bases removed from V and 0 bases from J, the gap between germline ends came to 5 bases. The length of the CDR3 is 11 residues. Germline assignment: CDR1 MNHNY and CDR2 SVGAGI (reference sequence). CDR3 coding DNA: TGTGCCATCGGGAGCACAGATACGCAGTATTTT. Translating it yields CAIGSTDTQYF.